One sample yielded the 10 T cell receptor beta chains listed below, sequenced in a study of vaccination and CD4 T cells after COVID-19. Their target antigens are unknown. The Oncomine TCR Beta short-read assay was what sequenced the DNA obtained from cultured CD4+ T cells. The authors extracted genomic DNA from cultured CD4+ T cells. One entry per CDR3 protein results from TCRdb running MiXCR on the PCR reads. The sample holds 8,000 to 10,000 distinct CDR3 sequences; approximately 37% are singletons and the top ten take under 30%. Sample treatment: roughly ten-day PBMC culture with coronavirus spike peptide pools or control peptides (ViraFEST assay). Ahead of the COVID-19 pandemic (2011-2018), the CD4+ T cells of the unexposed donor were collected. Sequenced material: CD4+ T cells from blood, cultured in vitro. These receptors were taken from a human donor in good health.

This sequence joins TRBV2 and TRBJ1-2; 9 nucleotides line up with TRBD1. The CDR3 sequence is 16 residues long. Germline values: CDR1 SNHLY, CDR2 FYNNEI. Trimming at V came to 6 bases and at J to 3 bases, leaving 11 bases not matched to a gene. CDR3 residues: CASRPTKQGADYGYTF. The DNA of the CDR3 is TGTGCCAGCAGGCCAACTAAACAGGGGGCGGACTATGGCTACACCTTC.

The chain has TRBV11-2 and TRBJ2-1; TRBD2 agrees at 10 bases. CDR3 length equals 15 residues. Germline trimming cut 0 bases from V and 8 bases from J; bases unmatched to any gene: 4. The V gene's germline CDR1 is SGHAT and CDR2 FQNNGV. This chain's CDR3 is CASSLDSGRGDEQFF. The CDR3 region has the DNA TGTGCCAGCAGCTTAGACAGCGGGAGGGGCGATGAGCAGTTCTTC.

Only a few counts were recorded for this clonotype. The rearrangement uses TRBV28 and TRBJ1-2; the D is unclear. The V gene lost 3 bases and the J gene lost 2 bases, with 4 bases spanning the gap. Germline CDR1 reads MDHEN; CDR2 reads SYDVKM. The CDR3 loop spans 12 amino acids. CDR3 nucleotide sequence: TGTGCCAGCAGTTTTTCGAACTATGGCTACACCTTC. Protein product: CASSFSNYGYTF.

The chain combines TRBV10-3 with TRBJ2-1, with a possible D match to TRBD2 (5 bases). The CDR3 sequence is 15 residues long. V shed 6 bases and J shed 7 bases, with 19 bases lying between them. In germline, CDR1 is ENHRY, CDR2 SYGVKD. CDR3: CAISGPGIQSNEQFF. Here the CDR3 DNA reads TGTGCCATCAGCGGCCCCGGGATACAGTCGAATGAGCAGTTCTTC.

This chain joins TRBV6-2 or TRBV6-3 and TRBJ2-7; possibly TRBD2 for D (5 bases). This CDR3 is 13 amino acids long. The V gene's germline CDR1 is MNHEY and CDR2 SVGEGT. Trimming pared 10 bases from V and 2 bases from J, leaving 15 bases between. The CDR3 DNA is TGTGCCACCGAGGCGGGTATACCCTACGAGCAGTACTTC. This encodes CATEAGIPYEQYF.

The genes are TRBV7-3 and TRBJ2-1, with 8 bases identical to TRBD2. Germline loops: CDR1 SGHTA, CDR2 FQGTGA. The ends lost 3 bases at V and 8 bases at J; junction bases unmatched: 12. The CDR3 extends over 16 amino acids. The CDR3 DNA sequence: TGTGCCAGCAGCTTCATCGGGACTAGATTGCTCGATGAGCAGTTCTTC. Protein: CASSFIGTRLLDEQFF.

The rearrangement uses TRBV6-1 and TRBJ1-1; 7 positions agree with TRBD1. CDR1 is MNHNS and CDR2 is SASEGT in the germline V gene. J lost 8 bases, V lost 6 bases, and 3 bases had no gene match. The CDR3 has 11 amino acids. The CDR3 nucleotides read TGTGCCAGCAGAGAGACAGGGGAAGCTTTCTTT. Protein product: CASRETGEAFF.

The rearrangement links TRBV19 to TRBJ1-1; a weak D match, TRBD1 (5 bases). V lost 7 bases and J 0 bases, leaving 24 bases between the germline ends. This CDR3 region has 18 residues. Looked up from germline, CDR1 is LNHDA and CDR2 is SQIVND (reference sequence). The CDR3 nucleotides are TGTGCCAGTACATTAGGCAGACAGTCTTCAATACTGAACACTGAAGCTTTCTTT. Translated, it gives CASTLGRQSSILNTEAFF.

This clonotype showed up just a few times. This chain connects TRBV6-1 to TRBJ1-5, with no clear D. V dropped 3 bases and J dropped 7 bases, with 4 bases sitting between them. This CDR3 has 11 amino acids. CDR1 is MNHNS, CDR2 SASEGT, per germline. CDR3 loop: CASSDRQPQHF. The CDR3 DNA sequence: TGTGCCAGCAGTGATAGACAGCCCCAGCATTTT.

The genes are TRBV30 and TRBJ1-1; D not certain. V was cut by 1 base and J by 3 bases, with 9 bases left in between. The CDR3 loop spans 13 amino acids. Per germline, CDR1 GTSNPN and CDR2 SVGIG (reference sequence). DNA for the CDR3: TGTGCCTGGAGTGATAGTGAGGACACTGAAGCTTTCTTT. This translates into CAWSDSEDTEAFF.